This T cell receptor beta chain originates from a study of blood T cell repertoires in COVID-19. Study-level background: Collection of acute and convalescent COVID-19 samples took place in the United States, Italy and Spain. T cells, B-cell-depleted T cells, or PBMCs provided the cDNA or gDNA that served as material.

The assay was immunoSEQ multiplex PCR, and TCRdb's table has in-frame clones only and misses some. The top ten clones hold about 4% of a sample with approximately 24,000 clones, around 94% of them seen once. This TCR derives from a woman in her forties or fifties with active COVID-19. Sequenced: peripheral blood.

The CDR3 nucleotides are TGTGCCAGCGGACTAGCGGGAGCCAAACTCTACGAGCAGTACTTC. Its protein is CASGLAGAKLYEQYF. The chain joins TRBV6-5 to TRBJ2-7; 13 bases map to TRBD2. The J segment lost 3 bases and the V segment lost 8 bases, leaving 7 bases of the junction unmatched. Germline V gene data show CDR1 as MNHEY and CDR2 as SVGAGI. The CDR3 length is 15 residues.